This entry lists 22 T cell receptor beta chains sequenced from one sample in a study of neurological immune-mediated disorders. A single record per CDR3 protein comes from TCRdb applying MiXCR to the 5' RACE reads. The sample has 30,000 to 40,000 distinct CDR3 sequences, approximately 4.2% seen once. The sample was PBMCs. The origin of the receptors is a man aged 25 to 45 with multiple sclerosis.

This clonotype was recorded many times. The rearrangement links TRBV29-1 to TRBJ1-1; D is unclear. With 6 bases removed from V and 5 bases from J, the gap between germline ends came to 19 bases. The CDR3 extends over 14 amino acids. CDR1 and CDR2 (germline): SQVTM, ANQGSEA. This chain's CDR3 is CSVGLGSSGTEAFF. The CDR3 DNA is TGCAGCGTAGGCCTCGGGTCCTCGGGGACTGAAGCTTTCTTT.

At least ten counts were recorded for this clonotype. CDR3 loop: CASSPHLGTETYEQYF. The CDR3 DNA reads as TGTGCCAGCAGCCCTCATCTCGGGACGGAGACCTACGAGCAGTACTTC. The rearrangement uses TRBV7-6 and TRBJ2-7; D assignment may be TRBD1 or TRBD2 (5 bases each). V gave up 5 bases and J gave up 2 bases, with 19 bases separating them. CDR1 and CDR2 from the germline V gene are SGHVS and FNYEAQ. The length of the CDR3 is 16 residues.

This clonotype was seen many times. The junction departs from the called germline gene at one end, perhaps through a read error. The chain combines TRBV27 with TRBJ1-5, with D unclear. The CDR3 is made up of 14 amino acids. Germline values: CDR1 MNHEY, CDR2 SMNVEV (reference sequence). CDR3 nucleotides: TGTGCCAGCAGACCTCTGATAGCCAATCAGCCCCAGAATTTT. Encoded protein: CASRPLIANQPQNF.

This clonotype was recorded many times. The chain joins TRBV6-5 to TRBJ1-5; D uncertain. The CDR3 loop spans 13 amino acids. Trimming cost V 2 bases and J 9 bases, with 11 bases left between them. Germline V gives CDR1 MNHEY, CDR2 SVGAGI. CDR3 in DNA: TGTGCCAGCAGTTACGATTTCGATCGGCCCCAGCATTTT. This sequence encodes CASSYDFDRPQHF.

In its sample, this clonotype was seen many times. CDR3 amino acids: CASSGQVGASGANVLTF. DNA for the CDR3: TGCGCCAGCTCAGGACAGGTGGGGGCCTCTGGGGCCAACGTCCTGACTTTC. The V call is TRBV10-2, the J call TRBJ2-6; 7 bases line up with TRBD1. Germline CDR1 reads WSHSY; CDR2 reads SAAADI. V shed 8 bases and J 0 bases; nucleotides not matched to a gene: 10. This CDR3 comprises 17 residues.

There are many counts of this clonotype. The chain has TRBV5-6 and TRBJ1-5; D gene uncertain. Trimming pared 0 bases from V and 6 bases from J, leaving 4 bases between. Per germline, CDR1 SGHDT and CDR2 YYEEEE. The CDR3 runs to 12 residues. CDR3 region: CASSLAGQPQHF. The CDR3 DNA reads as TGTGCCAGCAGCTTGGCCGGTCAGCCCCAGCATTTT.

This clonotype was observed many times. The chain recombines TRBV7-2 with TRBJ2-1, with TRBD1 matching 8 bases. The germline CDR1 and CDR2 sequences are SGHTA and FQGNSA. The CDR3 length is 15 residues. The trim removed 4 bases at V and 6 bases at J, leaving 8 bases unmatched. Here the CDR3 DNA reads TGTGCCAGCAGCTCGTCCAGGGGGCGTTCCAATGAGCAGTTCTTC. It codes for CASSSSRGRSNEQFF. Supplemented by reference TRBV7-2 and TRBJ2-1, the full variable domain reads GAGVSQSPSNKVTEKGKDVELRCDPISGHTALYWYRQSLGQGLEFLIYFQGNSAPDKSGLPSDRFSAERTGGSVSTLTIQRTQQEDSAVYLCASSSSRGRSNEQFFGPGTRLTVL.

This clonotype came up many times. The CDR3: CASSQSGGGRNEQFF. The CDR3 nucleotides read TGTGCCAGCAGTCAAAGCGGGGGCGGACGCAATGAGCAGTTCTTC. V usage is TRBV3-1 and J usage is TRBJ2-1; 8 nucleotides line up with TRBD2. The V segment lost 6 bases and the J segment 6 bases; nucleotides outside the gene matches: 10. Germline V gene data show CDR1 as LGHDT and CDR2 as YNNKEL (reference sequence). This CDR3 contains 15 residues.

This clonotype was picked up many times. CDR3 DNA: TGTGCCAGCAGCCAAGGAAGACAGGGGGAAGAAAAACTGTTTTTT. Protein product: CASSQGRQGEEKLFF. The gene calls are TRBV4-2 and TRBJ1-4, with TRBD1 matching over 9 bases. The CDR3 is 15 amino acids. V lost 1 base and J lost 8; bases outside the gene matches: 5. From germline, CDR1 is LGHNA and CDR2 YNFKEQ.

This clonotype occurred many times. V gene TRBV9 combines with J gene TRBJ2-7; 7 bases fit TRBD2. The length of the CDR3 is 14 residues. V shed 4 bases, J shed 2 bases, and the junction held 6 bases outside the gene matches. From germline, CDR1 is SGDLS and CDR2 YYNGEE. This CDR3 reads CASSLESGAYEQYF. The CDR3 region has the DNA TGTGCCAGCAGCCTGGAGAGCGGGGCCTACGAGCAGTACTTC.

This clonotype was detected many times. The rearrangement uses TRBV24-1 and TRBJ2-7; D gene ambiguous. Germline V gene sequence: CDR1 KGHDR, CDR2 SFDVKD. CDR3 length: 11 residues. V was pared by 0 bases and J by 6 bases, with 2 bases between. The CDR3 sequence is CATSDLLEQYF. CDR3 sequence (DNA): TGTGCCACCAGTGATTTGCTCGAGCAGTACTTC.

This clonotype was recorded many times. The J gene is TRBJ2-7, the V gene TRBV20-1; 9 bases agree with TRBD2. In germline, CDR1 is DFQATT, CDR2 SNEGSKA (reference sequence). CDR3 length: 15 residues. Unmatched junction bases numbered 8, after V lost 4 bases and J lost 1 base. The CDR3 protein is CSATPRSGGSYEQYF. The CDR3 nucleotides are TGCAGTGCTACCCCGAGGAGCGGGGGGTCCTACGAGCAGTACTTC.

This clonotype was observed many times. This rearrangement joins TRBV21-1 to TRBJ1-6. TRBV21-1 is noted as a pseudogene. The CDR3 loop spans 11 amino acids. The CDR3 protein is CASSTGSPLHF. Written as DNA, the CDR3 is TGTGCCAGCAGCACTGGCTCACCCCTCCACTTT.

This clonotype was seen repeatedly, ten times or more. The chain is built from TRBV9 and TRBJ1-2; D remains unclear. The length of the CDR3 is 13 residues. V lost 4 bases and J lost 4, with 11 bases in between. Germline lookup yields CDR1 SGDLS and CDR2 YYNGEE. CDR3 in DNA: TGTGCCAGCAGCTTAGGATGGGGCTATGGCTACACCTTC. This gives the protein CASSLGWGYGYTF.

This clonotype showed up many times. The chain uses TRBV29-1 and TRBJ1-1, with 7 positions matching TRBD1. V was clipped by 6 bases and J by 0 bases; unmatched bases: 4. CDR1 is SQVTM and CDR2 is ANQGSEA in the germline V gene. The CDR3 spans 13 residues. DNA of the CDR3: TGCAGCGTCCAGGGACAGATGAACACTGAAGCTTTCTTT. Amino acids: CSVQGQMNTEAFF.

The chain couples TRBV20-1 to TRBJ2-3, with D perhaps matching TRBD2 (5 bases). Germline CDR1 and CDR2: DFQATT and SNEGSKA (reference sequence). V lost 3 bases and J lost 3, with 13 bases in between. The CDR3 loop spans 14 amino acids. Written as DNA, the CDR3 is TGCAGTGCTAGGGACTTGATATTAACAGATACGCAGTATTTT. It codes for CSARDLILTDTQYF.

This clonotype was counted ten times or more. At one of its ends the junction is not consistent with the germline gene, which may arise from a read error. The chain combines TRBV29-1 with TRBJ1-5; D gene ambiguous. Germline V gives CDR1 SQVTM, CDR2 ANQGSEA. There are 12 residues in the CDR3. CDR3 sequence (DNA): TGCAGCGTTGGCGCCCGAGATCAGCCCCAGAATTTT. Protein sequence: CSVGARDQPQNF.

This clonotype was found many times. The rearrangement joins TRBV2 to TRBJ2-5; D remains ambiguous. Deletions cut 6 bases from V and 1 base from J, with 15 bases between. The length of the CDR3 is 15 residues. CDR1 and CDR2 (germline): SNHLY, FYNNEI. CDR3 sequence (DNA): TGTGCCAGCAGCCATAACCAACCTTTCCAAGAGACCCAGTACTTC. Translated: CASSHNQPFQETQYF.

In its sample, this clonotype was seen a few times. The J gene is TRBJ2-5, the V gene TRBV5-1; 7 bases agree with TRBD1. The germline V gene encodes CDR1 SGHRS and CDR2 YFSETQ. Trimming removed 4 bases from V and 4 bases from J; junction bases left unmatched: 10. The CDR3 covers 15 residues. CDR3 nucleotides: TGCGCCAGCAGCGTGATCGACAGGGATGTAGAGACCCAGTACTTC. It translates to CASSVIDRDVETQYF.

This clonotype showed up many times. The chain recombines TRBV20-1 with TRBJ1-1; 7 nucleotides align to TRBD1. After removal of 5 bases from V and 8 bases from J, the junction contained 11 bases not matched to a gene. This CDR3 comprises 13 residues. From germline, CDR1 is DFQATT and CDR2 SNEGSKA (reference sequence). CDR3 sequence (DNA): TGCAGTGCTCAGAACCCGGACAGGTGGGAAGCTTTCTTT. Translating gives CSAQNPDRWEAFF.

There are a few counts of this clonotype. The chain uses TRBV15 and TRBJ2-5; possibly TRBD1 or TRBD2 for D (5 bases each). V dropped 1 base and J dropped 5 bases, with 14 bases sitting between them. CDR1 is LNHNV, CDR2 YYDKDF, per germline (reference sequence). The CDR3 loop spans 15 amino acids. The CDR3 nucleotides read TGTGCCACCAGCAGAGGGATTGGTAGGGACGAGACCCAGTACTTC. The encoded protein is CATSRGIGRDETQYF.

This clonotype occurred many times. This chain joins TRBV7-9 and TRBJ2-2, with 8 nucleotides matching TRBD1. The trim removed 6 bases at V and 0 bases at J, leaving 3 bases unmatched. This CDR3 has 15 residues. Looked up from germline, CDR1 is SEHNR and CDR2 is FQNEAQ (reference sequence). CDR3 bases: TGTGCCAGCAGATTGGACAGGGCGAACACCGGGGAGCTGTTTTTT. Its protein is CASRLDRANTGELFF. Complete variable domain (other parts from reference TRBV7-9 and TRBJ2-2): DTGVSQNPRHKITKRGQNVTFRCDPISEHNRLYWYRQTLGQGPEFLTYFQNEAQLEKSRLLSDRFSAERPKGSFSTLEIQRTEQGDSAMYLCASRLDRANTGELFFGEGSRLTVL.